Described below is a single T cell receptor (beta chain) sequence and its context. The data stem from a study of blood T cells in healthy people across ages. The germline V gene has CDR1 LGHNA and CDR2 YNFKEQ. This CDR3 is built from 15 residues. J gave up 4 bases and V 1 base, and 1 base lay outside the gene matches. Together with a sample-barcoded 5' primer, a J-beta primer mix was included in a second PCR lasting about 6 to 11 cycles. Every sample gave at least 2.5 million paired-end reads containing CDR3. Via MiXCR, TCRdb re-called the 5' RACE reads, giving one row per CDR3 protein. The table lists about 1,600,000 distinct CDR3 sequences, 42% of them singletons.

The material sequenced was blood. The gene calls are TRBV4-2 and TRBJ2-5, with 12 bases identical to TRBD2. This clonotype was sampled from a woman in her late teens or twenties in good health. The CDR3 here is CASSQASGGAETQYF. The CDR3 coding sequence is TGTGCCAGCAGCCAAGCTAGCGGGGGGGCAGAGACCCAGTACTTC.